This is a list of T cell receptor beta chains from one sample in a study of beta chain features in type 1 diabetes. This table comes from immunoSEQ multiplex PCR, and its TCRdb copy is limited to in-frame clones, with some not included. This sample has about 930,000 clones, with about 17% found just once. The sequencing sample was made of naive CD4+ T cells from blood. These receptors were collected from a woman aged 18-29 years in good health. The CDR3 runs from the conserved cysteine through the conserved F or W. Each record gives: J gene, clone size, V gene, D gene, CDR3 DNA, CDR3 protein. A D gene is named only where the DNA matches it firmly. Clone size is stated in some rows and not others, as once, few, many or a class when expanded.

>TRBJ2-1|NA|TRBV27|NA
TGTGCCAGCAGCCGACCCTCTCATGGCGGGCTCTACAATGAGCAGTTCTTC
CASSRPSHGGLYNEQFF
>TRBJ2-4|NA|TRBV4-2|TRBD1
TGTGCCAGCAGCCAACCTCAGGGGGCATTAGTCAAAAACATTCAGTACTTC
CASSQPQGALVKNIQYF
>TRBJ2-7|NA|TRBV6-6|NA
TGTGCCATCAGTGAGTCGGCAGGCCACGAGCAGTACTTC
CAISESAGHEQYF
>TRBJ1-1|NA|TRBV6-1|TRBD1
TGTGCCAGCAGTTGGGAGGACAGGGGGGGCACTGAAGCTTTCTTT
CASSWEDRGGTEAFF
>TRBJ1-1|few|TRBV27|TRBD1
TGTGCCAGCGGGATACAGGGGCCGAACACTGAAGCTTTCTTT
CASGIQGPNTEAFF
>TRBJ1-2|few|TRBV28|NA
TGTGCCAGCTCCGTCGGGGGATATGGCTACACCTTC
CASSVGGYGYTF
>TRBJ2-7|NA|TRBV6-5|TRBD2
TGTGCCAGCAGGAGACTAGCGGGAGATCCCTACGAGCAGTACTTC
CASRRLAGDPYEQYF
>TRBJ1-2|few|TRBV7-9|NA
TGTGCCAGCAGCTTAAACCGGGACGCTAACTATGGCTACACCTTC
CASSLNRDANYGYTF
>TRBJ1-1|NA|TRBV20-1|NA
TGCAGTGCTAGAAAGGTAGAAGCTTTCTTT
CSARKVEAFF
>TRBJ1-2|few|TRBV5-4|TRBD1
TGTGCCAGCAGCTTGGCCGGCGGACAGGGAAATGGCTACACCTTC
CASSLAGGQGNGYTF
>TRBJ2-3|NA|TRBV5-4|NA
TGTGCCAGCAGCGCTTCGGCTCGGTGGAAAGGGGGCACAGATACGCAGTATTTT
CASSASARWKGGTDTQYF
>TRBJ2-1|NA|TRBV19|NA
TGTGCCAGTAAGGCTAGCTCCTCCTATAGGCGGCAGTTCTTC
CASKASSSYRRQFF
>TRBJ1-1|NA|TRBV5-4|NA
TGTGCCAGCAGCTGGCAGGCAGGACTGAACACTGAAGCTTTCTTT
CASSWQAGLNTEAFF
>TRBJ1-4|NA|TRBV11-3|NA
TGTGCCAGCAGCCCGATAGGGGCGGCGGTAACCCGAGGTGAAAAACTGTTTTTT
CASSPIGAAVTRGEKLFF
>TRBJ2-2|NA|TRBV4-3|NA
TGCGCCAGCAGCCAGGAAAACACCGGGGAGCTGTTTTTT
CASSQENTGELFF
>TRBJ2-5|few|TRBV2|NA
TGTGCCAGCAAAATAGGAGAGACCCAGTACTTC
CASKIGETQYF
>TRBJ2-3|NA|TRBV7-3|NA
TGTGCCAGCAGCTTACTGGGGGGCACAGATACGCAGTATTTT
CASSLLGGTDTQYF
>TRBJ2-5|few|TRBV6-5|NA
TGTGCCAGCAGGAAAGGGGATCAAGAGACCCAGTACTTC
CASRKGDQETQYF
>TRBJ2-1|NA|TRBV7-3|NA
TGTGCCAGCAGCCCCTTCGGGAGCTCCTACAATGAGCAGTTCTTC
CASSPFGSSYNEQFF
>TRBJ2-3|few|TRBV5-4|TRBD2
TGTGCCAGCAGCCCGTACCAGCGGGAGGGCCCAGATACGCAGTATTTT
CASSPYQREGPDTQYF
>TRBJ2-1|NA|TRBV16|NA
TGTGCCAGCAGTCGACAGCTAGGCGCGGGCTATGAGCAGTTCTTC
CASSRQLGAGYEQFF